The 16 T cell receptor beta chains given below trace back to one sample, sequenced in a study of Graves' ophthalmopathy and Graves' hyperthyroidism. Amplified TCR beta CDR3 regions were obtained using RNA transcripts as template. After a first-round RT-PCR with HTBI primers, a second-round multiplex PCR was run. TCRdb passed the multiplex PCR reads through MiXCR, listing each CDR3 protein once. The sample records some 750,000 distinct CDR3 sequences, about 44% being singletons. The sequencing input was peripheral blood. Receptors were obtained from an adult man with Graves' ophthalmopathy.

V and J are TRBV5-4 and TRBJ2-5; tentatively, D is TRBD2 (6 bases). Between the trimmed V and J ends, which lost 5 bases and 5 bases, there was a span of 16 bases. The germline V gene encodes CDR1 SGHNT and CDR2 YYREEE (reference sequence). The CDR3 is 14 residues long. The CDR3, as DNA: TGTGCCAGCAGGAATTATTGGAGCGGGGAGACCCAGTACTTC. Its protein product is CASRNYWSGETQYF.

The chain combines TRBV7-2 with TRBJ2-7; no clear D. There are 13 residues in the CDR3. Trimming took off 3 bases at V and 2 bases at J, with 8 bases between the two ends. Per germline, CDR1 SGHTA and CDR2 FQGNSA. The CDR3 sequence: CASSFVTAYEQYF. CDR3 sequence (DNA): TGTGCCAGCAGCTTCGTCACAGCCTACGAGCAGTACTTC.

This clonotype occurred many times. The chain is built from TRBV29-1 and TRBJ1-1; weak D call: TRBD1 (5 bases). Germline CDR1 reads SQVTM; CDR2 reads ANQGSEA. V gave up 6 bases and J gave up 0 bases, with 14 bases separating them. CDR3 length: 14 residues. Written as DNA, the CDR3 is TGCAGCGTCGGGACGGCGACCATGAACACTGAAGCTTTCTTT. Its protein product is CSVGTATMNTEAFF.

The gene calls are TRBV5-5 and TRBJ2-7; the D call may be TRBD1 or TRBD2 (5 bases each). Germline V CDR1 and CDR2: SGHKS, YYEKEE (reference sequence). Trimming removed 5 bases from V and 4 bases from J, with 22 bases in between. This CDR3 has 16 residues. The CDR3 region has the DNA TGTGCCAGCAGACCCTACCGGGGCCGAGGGATGTACGAGCAGTACTTC. This encodes CASRPYRGRGMYEQYF.

This clonotype is a singleton in its sample. A much larger clone lies one base from this, so it may be a read error. The chain joins TRBV25-1 to TRBJ1-6; D unclear. The ends were cut back, 3 bases at V and 7 bases at J, with 10 bases in the middle. This CDR3 contains 14 residues. The germline gives CDR1 MGHDK, CDR2 SYGVNS. The CDR3 reads CASSESGYNSPLHF. CDR3 bases: TGTGCCAGCAGTGAGTCGGGCTACAATTCACCCCTCCACTTT.

The chain combines TRBV9 with TRBJ2-7; D call uncertain. Trimming took off 4 bases at V and 1 base at J, with 12 bases between the two ends. This CDR3 region has 14 residues. Per germline, CDR1 SGDLS and CDR2 YYNGEE. This CDR3 is CASSPHIGSYEQYF. CDR3 DNA: TGTGCCAGCAGCCCTCACATAGGATCCTACGAGCAGTACTTC.

This clonotype was found a few times. The gene calls are TRBV20-1 and TRBJ1-1; unclear D gene. The CDR3 is 12 residues long. Germline V CDR1 and CDR2: DFQATT, SNEGSKA (reference sequence). V gave up 5 bases and J gave up 3 bases, with 10 bases separating them. The CDR3 DNA is TGCAGTGCTCCCTTAGACTACACTGAAGCTTTCTTT. This codes for CSAPLDYTEAFF.

This clonotype has a count of ten or more. The rearrangement links TRBV7-2 to TRBJ2-7; possible D gene TRBD1, 6 bases. CDR1 SGHTA and CDR2 FQGNSA come from the germline V gene. V was pared by 4 bases and J by 2 bases, with 12 bases between. This CDR3 is 14 amino acids long. The CDR3 DNA sequence: TGTGCCAGCAGCTCCCGGACAGTTACCTACGAGCAGTACTTC. It is translated as CASSSRTVTYEQYF.

The V gene is TRBV20-1, the J gene TRBJ2-2; no definite D call. The germline V and J ends were trimmed by 4 bases and 5 bases, with 8 bases remaining between them. Germline CDR1 is DFQATT and CDR2 is SNEGSKA (reference sequence). The CDR3 has 12 residues. The CDR3 protein is CSATGPTGELFF. The CDR3 DNA sequence: TGCAGTGCTACCGGACCGACCGGGGAGCTGTTTTTT.

The chain is built from TRBV7-9 and TRBJ1-2; D is unresolved. The CDR3 has 13 residues. CDR1 and CDR2 (germline): SEHNR, FQNEAQ (reference sequence). V was shortened by 5 bases and J by 4 bases, with 11 bases between the two germline ends. CDR3 sequence: CASSPDFTYGYTF. The CDR3 DNA is TGTGCCAGCAGCCCGGACTTTACCTATGGCTACACCTTC.

This CDR3 is CSVESDYGYTF. In DNA, the CDR3 is TGCAGCGTTGAGTCCGATTATGGCTACACCTTC. The chain carries TRBV29-1 and TRBJ1-2; no definite D call. This CDR3 region has 11 residues. Between the trimmed V and J ends, which lost 3 bases and 5 bases, there was a span of 7 bases. Germline V CDR1 and CDR2: SQVTM, ANQGSEA.

The chain joins TRBV5-1 to TRBJ2-7; D is undetermined. Gene TRBJ2-1 matches the end of the DNA better, so the J call may be wrong. Germline loops: CDR1 SGHRS, CDR2 YFSETQ. The CDR3 consists of 14 residues. The CDR3 nucleotides are TGCGCCAGCAGCTTGTCTCTAGGAAAAAATGAGCAGTTCTTC. Translation gives CASSLSLGKNEQFF.

Worth noting for this clonotype: An end of the junction differs from the germline gene, which may be a read error. The DNA for the CDR3 is TGTGCCAGCAGTTTCAGGGGGACAGGGAGATTAGGAATCACTGAAGCCTTCTTT. It translates to CASSFRGTGRLGITEAFF. V usage is TRBV7-2 and J usage is TRBJ1-1, with 9 bases lining up with TRBD1. Germline V CDR1 and CDR2: SGHTA, FQGNSA. The CDR3 has 18 residues.

This clonotype showed up many times. CDR3 protein: CASSRGTPGGGYGYTF. Here the CDR3 DNA reads TGCGCCAGCAGCCGCGGAACGCCAGGGGGCGGCTATGGCTACACCTTC. The gene calls are TRBV4-1 and TRBJ1-2, with 8 bases lining up with TRBD1. CDR3 length equals 16 residues. Germline V CDR1 and CDR2: MGHRA, YSYEKL. With V trimmed by 4 bases and J by 4 bases, 11 bases remained unmatched.

V is TRBV2 and J is TRBJ2-7; TRBD1 aligns across 9 bases. There are 13 residues in the CDR3. Germline CDR1 is SNHLY and CDR2 is FYNNEI. The V gene end was trimmed by 6 bases and the J gene end by 6 bases; junction bases not matched to a gene: 6. CDR3 sequence: CASRTQGATEQYF. Here the CDR3 DNA reads TGTGCCAGCAGAACACAGGGGGCGACCGAGCAGTACTTC.

This clonotype was detected ten times or more. The CDR3 is CASSLRTGASPLHF. The CDR3 nucleotides read TGTGCCAGCAGCTTACGGACAGGGGCTTCACCCCTCCACTTT. This chain uses TRBV7-9 with TRBJ1-6, with 9 positions matching TRBD1. Per germline, CDR1 SEHNR and CDR2 FQNEAQ (reference sequence). J was trimmed by 9 bases and V by 2 bases; bases with no gene match: 2. CDR3 length: 14 residues.